These 12 T cell receptor beta chains originate from one sample sequenced in a study of T-cell reconstitution after alpha-beta-depleted transplantation in children. Library preparation (for TCRbeta) was performed with unique molecular identifiers. TCRdb reprocessed the PCR reads via MiXCR and lists one record per CDR3 protein. This table has about 980,000 distinct CDR3 sequences, 25% to 30% appearing once. The sequenced sample was PBMCs, mostly from graft donor cells, obtained 360 days after TCRalphabeta/CD19-depleted stem cell transplant. The receptors were sampled from a boy in the first two years of life who had a stem cell transplant for SCID, so the T cells may come from the graft donor.

This clonotype was found a few times. The V and J genes are TRBV29-1 and TRBJ2-7, with no clear D. There are 12 residues in the CDR3. Germline V gene sequence: CDR1 SQVTM, CDR2 ANQGSEA. V was pared by 3 bases and J by 2 bases, with 8 bases between. Here the CDR3 reads CSVELGAYEQYF. Here the CDR3 DNA reads TGCAGCGTTGAGTTGGGCGCCTACGAGCAGTACTTC.

This clonotype was counted ten times or more. The CDR3 nucleotides read TGTGCCAGCAGTTTATTGGGACCGGCAGGGGAAGATCAGCCCCAGCATTTT. Translation: CASSLLGPAGEDQPQHF. V is TRBV27 and J is TRBJ1-5, with D possibly TRBD1 on 6 matching bases. The V gene's germline CDR1 is MNHEY and CDR2 SMNVEV (reference sequence). V lost 1 base and J 5 bases, leaving 18 bases between the germline ends. The CDR3 extends over 17 amino acids.

This rearrangement joins TRBV15 to TRBJ2-7, with 8 positions matching TRBD2. This CDR3 is 13 amino acids long. The ends lost 4 bases at V and 4 bases at J; junction bases unmatched: 3. CDR1 and CDR2 (germline): LNHNV, YYDKDF (reference sequence). The CDR3 loop reads CATSNGGEYEQYF. The CDR3, as DNA: TGTGCCACCAGCAACGGGGGGGAGTACGAGCAGTACTTC.

V is TRBV29-1 and J is TRBJ2-5; the match to TRBD2 covers 13 bases. Germline-derived CDR1 and CDR2 are SQVTM and ANQGSEA. V lost 6 bases and J lost 5; bases outside the gene matches: 9. CDR3 size: 15 residues. CDR3 DNA: TGCAGCGTGGAACCCGGGACTAGCGGGGTTGAGACCCAGTACTTC. It yields the protein CSVEPGTSGVETQYF.

The rearrangement joins TRBV7-2 to TRBJ2-5; weak D call: TRBD1 (6 bases). The V gene's germline CDR1 is SGHTA and CDR2 FQGNSA. Trimming stripped 6 bases from V and 2 bases from J, with 22 bases between. The CDR3 length is 17 residues. For the CDR3, the DNA is TGTGCCAGCAGAGCAAGAGGAATGGGGACACCACAAGAGACCCAGTACTTC. It yields the protein CASRARGMGTPQETQYF.

The V and J genes are TRBV5-8 and TRBJ1-5; D gene uncertain. This CDR3 region has 15 residues. CDR1 and CDR2 from the germline V gene are SGHTS and YDEGEE. Trimming pared 4 bases from V and 2 bases from J, leaving 13 bases between. The CDR3 protein is CASSASGKGNQPQHF. CDR3 nucleotide sequence: TGTGCCAGCAGCGCTTCGGGCAAAGGCAATCAGCCCCAGCATTTT.

The gene calls are TRBV12-3 or TRBV12-4 and TRBJ2-1, with 10 bases identical to TRBD1. The junction had 6 bases not matched to a gene; V was cut back by 5 bases and J by 5 bases. The CDR3 sequence is 15 residues long. For the CDR3, the DNA is TGTGCCAGCAGTGCAGACAGGGGGCGAAACAATGAGCAGTTCTTC. It yields the protein CASSADRGRNNEQFF.

The rearrangement uses TRBV6-2 or TRBV6-3 and TRBJ2-7; TRBD1 aligns across 7 bases. CDR3 size: 13 residues. Trimming removed 6 bases from V and 4 bases from J; junction bases left unmatched: 6. Looked up from germline, CDR1 is MNHEY and CDR2 is SVGEGT. The CDR3 loop is CASRMDRPYEQYF. CDR3 DNA: TGTGCCAGCAGAATGGACAGGCCTTACGAGCAGTACTTC.

V usage is TRBV12-3 or TRBV12-4 and J usage is TRBJ1-5, with D tentatively TRBD1 (5 bases). V dropped 6 bases and J dropped 6 bases, with 15 bases sitting between them. This CDR3 is built from 14 residues. As DNA, the CDR3 is TGTGCCAGCAGGGGGGGGGGTAAGGGTCAGCCCCAGCATTTT. Its protein product is CASRGGGKGQPQHF.

The chain employs TRBV27 and TRBJ2-6; D not resolved. Germline values: CDR1 MNHEY, CDR2 SMNVEV (reference sequence). The V end was cut by 9 bases, the J end by 0 bases, with 12 bases between. CDR3 length: 15 residues. The CDR3 sequence is CASRYVSSGANVLTF. CDR3 nucleotide sequence: TGTGCCAGTAGATACGTTAGCTCTGGGGCCAACGTCCTGACTTTC.

V gene TRBV7-2 combines with J gene TRBJ2-7; D possibly corresponds to TRBD1 (6 bases). V lost 2 bases to trimming and J lost 3 bases, with 14 bases between them. The CDR3 contains 15 residues. Germline V gives CDR1 SGHTA, CDR2 FQGNSA. DNA for the CDR3: TGTGCCAGCAGCTTACAGGGGACGGCTTTCTACGAGCAGTACTTC. It codes for CASSLQGTAFYEQYF.

A note on this clonotype: The missing conserved phenylalanine or tryptophan at the end of this CDR3 makes a read error likely. V usage is TRBV29-1 and J usage is TRBJ1-2; 10 bases fit TRBD1. V lost 5 bases and J lost 6; bases outside the gene matches: 3. The CDR3 contains 12 residues. CDR1 is SQVTM and CDR2 is ANQGSEA in the germline V gene. The CDR3 loop reads CSVRDRGDGYTS. CDR3 sequence (DNA): TGCAGCGTTCGGGACAGGGGAGATGGCTACACCTCC.